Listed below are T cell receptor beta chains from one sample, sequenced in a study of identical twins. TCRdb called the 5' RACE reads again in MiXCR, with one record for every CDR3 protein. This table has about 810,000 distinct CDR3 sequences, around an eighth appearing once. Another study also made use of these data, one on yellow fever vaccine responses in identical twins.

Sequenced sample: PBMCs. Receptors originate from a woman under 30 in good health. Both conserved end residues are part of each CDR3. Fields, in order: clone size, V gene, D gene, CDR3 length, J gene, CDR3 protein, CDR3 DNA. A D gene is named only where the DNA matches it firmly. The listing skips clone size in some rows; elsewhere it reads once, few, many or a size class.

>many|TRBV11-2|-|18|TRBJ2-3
CASSLRAGRQDRTDTQYF
TGTGCCAGCAGCTTACGGGCGGGCAGACAGGACCGCACAGATACGCAGTATTTT
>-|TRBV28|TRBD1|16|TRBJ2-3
CASSQHRGLGTDTQYF
TGTGCCAGCAGCCAACACAGGGGGCTTGGAACAGATACGCAGTATTTT
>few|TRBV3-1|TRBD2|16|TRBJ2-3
CASSQDRGGLGDTQYF
TGTGCCAGCAGCCAAGACCGGGGGGGCCTCGGAGATACGCAGTATTTT
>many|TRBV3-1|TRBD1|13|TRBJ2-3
CASSKTGSDTQYF
TGTGCCAGCAGCAAGACAGGGTCAGATACGCAGTATTTT
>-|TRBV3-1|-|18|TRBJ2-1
CASSPHRQGLNSYNEQFF
TGTGCCAGCAGCCCCCACCGGCAGGGCCTCAACTCCTACAATGAGCAGTTCTTC
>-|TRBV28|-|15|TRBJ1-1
CASSFTVTWDTEAFF
TGTGCCAGCAGTTTCACAGTAACCTGGGACACTGAAGCTTTCTTT
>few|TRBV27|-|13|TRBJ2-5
CASIEPLNQTQYF
TGTGCCAGCATAGAGCCCCTCAACCAGACCCAGTACTTC
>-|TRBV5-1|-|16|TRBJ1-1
CASSLGKGSKHTEAFF
TGCGCCAGCAGCCTGGGGAAAGGGTCGAAGCACACTGAAGCTTTCTTT
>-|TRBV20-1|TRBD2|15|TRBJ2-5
CSARDLAGGLETQYF
TGCAGTGCTAGAGATTTAGCGGGGGGCCTAGAGACCCAGTACTTC
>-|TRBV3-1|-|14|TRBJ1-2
CASSQDPPLYGYTF
TGTGCCAGCAGCCAAGACCCTCCGCTCTATGGCTACACCTTC
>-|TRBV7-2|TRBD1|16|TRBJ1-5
CASSTKQGAGNQPQHF
TGTGCCAGCAGCACCAAACAGGGGGCGGGCAATCAGCCCCAGCATTTT
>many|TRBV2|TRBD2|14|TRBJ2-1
CASELAGGHNEQFF
TGTGCCAGCGAACTAGCGGGGGGCCACAATGAGCAGTTCTTC
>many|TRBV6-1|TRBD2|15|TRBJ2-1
CASSATSGSYNEQFF
TGTGCCAGCAGTGCGACTAGCGGGAGCTACAATGAGCAGTTCTTC
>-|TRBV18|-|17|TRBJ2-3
CASSPSAGKAGTDTQYF
TGTGCCAGCTCACCTTCTGCAGGGAAGGCGGGCACAGATACGCAGTATTTT
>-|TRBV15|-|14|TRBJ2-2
CATSRDLYTGELFF
TGTGCCACCAGCAGAGATTTGTACACCGGGGAGCTGTTTTTT
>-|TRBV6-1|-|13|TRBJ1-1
CASSEVGSTEAFF
TGTGCCAGCAGTGAAGTTGGTAGCACTGAAGCTTTCTTT
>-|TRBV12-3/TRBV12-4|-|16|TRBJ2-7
CASSLGWGQGVGEQYF
TGTGCCAGCAGCCTAGGGTGGGGGCAGGGTGTTGGCGAGCAGTACTTC
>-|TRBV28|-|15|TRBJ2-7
CASSLIGASAYEQYF
TGTGCCAGCAGTTTAATCGGGGCCTCTGCCTACGAGCAGTACTTC
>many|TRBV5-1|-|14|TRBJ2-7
CASSLESPRYEQYF
TGCGCCAGCAGCTTGGAAAGCCCCAGGTACGAGCAGTACTTC
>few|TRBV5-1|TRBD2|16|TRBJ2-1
CASKKTPSGGAVEQFF
TGCGCCAGTAAAAAAACCCCTAGCGGGGGGGCCGTTGAGCAGTTCTTC
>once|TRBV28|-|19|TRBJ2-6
CASSLRYNRPYSGANVLTF
TGTGCCAGCAGTTTAAGGTATAACAGACCTTACTCTGGGGCCAACGTCCTGACTTTC
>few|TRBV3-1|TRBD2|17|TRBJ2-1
CASSEQTPAGFHNEQFF
TGTGCCAGCAGCGAACAGACTCCAGCGGGATTTCACAATGAGCAGTTCTTC
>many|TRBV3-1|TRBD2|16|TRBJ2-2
CASSQASSGRAGELFF
TGTGCCAGCAGCCAAGCGTCTAGCGGGAGAGCCGGGGAGCTGTTTTTT
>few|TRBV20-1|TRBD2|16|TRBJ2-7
CSASPTLAGGPYEQYF
TGCAGTGCTAGCCCCACCTTAGCGGGAGGCCCTTACGAGCAGTACTTC
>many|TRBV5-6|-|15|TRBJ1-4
CASSLRAATNEKLFF
TGTGCCAGCAGCTTGCGGGCAGCAACTAATGAAAAACTGTTTTTT
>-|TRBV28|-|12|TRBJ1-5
CASSPGIQPQHF
TGTGCCAGCAGTCCAGGGATTCAGCCCCAGCATTTT
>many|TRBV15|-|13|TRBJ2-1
CATSRDPLGEQFF
TGTGCCACCAGCAGAGATCCTCTGGGGGAGCAGTTCTTC
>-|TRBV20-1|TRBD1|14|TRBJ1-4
CSASGQGIGEKLFF
TGCAGTGCTTCGGGACAGGGGATTGGGGAAAAACTGTTTTTT
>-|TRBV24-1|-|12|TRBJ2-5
CATSAQTGTQYF
TGTGCCACCAGTGCTCAGACTGGGACCCAGTACTTC
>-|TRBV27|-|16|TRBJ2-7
CASSFFGQMSSYEQYF
TGTGCCAGCAGTTTTTTTGGACAGATGAGCTCCTACGAGCAGTACTTC
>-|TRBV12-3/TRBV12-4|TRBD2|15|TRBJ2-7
CASSLMASGSGEQYF
TGTGCCAGCAGTTTAATGGCTAGCGGGAGCGGCGAGCAGTACTTC
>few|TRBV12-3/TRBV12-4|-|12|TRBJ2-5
CASSWVEETQYF
TGTGCCAGCAGTTGGGTAGAGGAGACCCAGTACTTC
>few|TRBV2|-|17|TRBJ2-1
CASSEAFAGPSYNEQFF
TGTGCCAGCAGTGAAGCTTTTGCGGGACCCTCCTACAATGAGCAGTTCTTC
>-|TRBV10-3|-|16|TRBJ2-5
CAISESGGQRGETQYF
TGTGCCATCAGTGAGTCGGGTGGACAGCGCGGAGAGACCCAGTACTTC
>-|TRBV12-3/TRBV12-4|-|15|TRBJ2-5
CASSLGEAYQETQYF
TGTGCCAGCAGTTTAGGGGAGGCGTACCAAGAGACCCAGTACTTC
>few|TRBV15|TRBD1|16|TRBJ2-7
CATSRDRDRGLYEQYF
TGTGCCACCAGCAGAGATCGCGACAGGGGGCTGTACGAGCAGTACTTC
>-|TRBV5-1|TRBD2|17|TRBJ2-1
CASSPPGLAGPNNEQFF
TGCGCCAGCAGCCCCCCGGGACTAGCGGGACCCAACAATGAGCAGTTCTTC
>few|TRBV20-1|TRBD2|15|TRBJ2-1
CSANPGLGGYNEQFF
TGCAGTGCGAACCCGGGACTAGGAGGCTACAATGAGCAGTTCTTC
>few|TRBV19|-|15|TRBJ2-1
CASRETGVGFNEQFF
TGTGCCAGTAGGGAGACAGGAGTGGGGTTCAATGAGCAGTTCTTC
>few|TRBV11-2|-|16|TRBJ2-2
CASSPQSSGFTGELFF
TGTGCCAGCAGCCCACAGTCATCGGGGTTCACCGGGGAGCTGTTTTTT
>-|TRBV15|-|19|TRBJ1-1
CATSRDQVFFGVMDTEAFF
TGTGCCACCAGCAGAGATCAAGTTTTTTTTGGGGTAATGGACACTGAAGCTTTCTTT
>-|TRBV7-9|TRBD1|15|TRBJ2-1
CASSPGQGVNNEQFF
TGTGCCAGCAGCCCTGGACAGGGAGTCAACAATGAGCAGTTCTTC
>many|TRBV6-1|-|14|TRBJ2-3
CASSGPYLTDTQYF
TGTGCCAGCAGTGGACCATACCTCACAGATACGCAGTATTTT
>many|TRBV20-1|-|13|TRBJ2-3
CSAIRQGTDTQYF
TGCAGTGCTATCAGACAGGGCACAGATACGCAGTATTTT
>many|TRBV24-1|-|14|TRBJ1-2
CATSDLRQDYGYTF
TGTGCCACCAGTGACCTTCGACAGGACTATGGCTACACCTTC
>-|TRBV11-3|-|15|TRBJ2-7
CASSPDTASAYEQYF
TGTGCCAGCAGCCCCGATACGGCCAGCGCCTACGAGCAGTACTTC
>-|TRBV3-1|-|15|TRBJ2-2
CASSHSFMAAGELFF
TGTGCCAGCAGCCATTCGTTTATGGCAGCCGGGGAGCTGTTTTTT
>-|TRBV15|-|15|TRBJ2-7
CATSRIRDTLYEQYF
TGTGCCACCAGCAGGATCCGGGACACCTTATACGAGCAGTACTTC
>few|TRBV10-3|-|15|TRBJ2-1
CAISESTGSYNEQFF
TGTGCCATCAGTGAGTCTACTGGCTCCTACAATGAGCAGTTCTTC
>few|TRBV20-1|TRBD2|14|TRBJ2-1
CSAIIAGAGNEQFF
TGCAGTGCAATTATAGCGGGGGCTGGCAATGAGCAGTTCTTC
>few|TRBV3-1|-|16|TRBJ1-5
CASSQSSTSWSQPQHF
TGTGCCAGCAGCCAATCCTCTACTTCCTGGAGTCAGCCCCAGCATTTT
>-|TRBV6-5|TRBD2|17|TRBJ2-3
CASSYSVAGIAADTQYF
TGTGCCAGCAGTTACTCCGTAGCGGGGATAGCCGCGGATACGCAGTATTTT
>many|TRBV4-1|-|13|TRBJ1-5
CASSQGEGQPQHF
TGCGCCAGCAGCCAAGGGGAGGGTCAGCCCCAGCATTTT
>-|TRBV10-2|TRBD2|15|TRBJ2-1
CASSSSAGVLYEQFF
TGCGCCAGCAGTTCTTCAGCGGGAGTGTTGTATGAGCAGTTCTTC
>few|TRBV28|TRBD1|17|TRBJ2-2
CASSFPRTGSSSGELFF
TGTGCCAGCAGTTTCCCCCGGACAGGGTCATCATCCGGGGAGCTGTTTTTT
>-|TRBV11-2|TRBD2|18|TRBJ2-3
CASSPTLSGGPYSDTQYF
TGTGCCAGCAGCCCCACCCTCAGCGGGGGGCCCTACTCAGATACGCAGTATTTT
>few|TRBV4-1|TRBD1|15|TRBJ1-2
CASSSRTGIGYGYTF
TGCGCCAGCAGCTCTCGGACAGGGATCGGCTATGGCTACACCTTC
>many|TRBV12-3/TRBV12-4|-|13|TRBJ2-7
CASSWAGSYEQYF
TGTGCCAGCAGTTGGGCGGGTTCCTACGAGCAGTACTTC